This T cell receptor (beta chain) was identified in a study of regulatory T cells in long-lasting Graves disease. V was shortened by 7 bases and J by 2 bases, with 15 bases between the two germline ends. CDR1 and CDR2 from the germline V gene are SGHRS and YFSETQ. The CDR3 runs 14 residues. The time point was: persistent/refractory GD, antithyroid drugs over 5 years with positive TRAb. Scientists built the TCR library using RNA that was extracted from PBMCs. American Thyroid Association guidelines defined how Graves' disease was diagnosed. Construction of TCR beta libraries relied on iRepertoire HTBI primers and on Arm-PCR targeting CDR3 regions. TCRdb passed the multiplex PCR reads through MiXCR, listing each CDR3 protein once. The sample lists some 450,000 distinct CDR3 sequences; about a quarter were seen once.

The input for sequencing was peripheral blood mononuclear cells (PBMCs), taken when the disease was refractory, from a patient treated with antithyroid drugs. The genes are TRBV5-1 and TRBJ1-2, with D unclear. The TCR originated in a female donor with Graves disease. In nucleotides, the CDR3 is TGCGCCAGCCGCCTTACGGTCTGGAACTATGGCTACACCTTC. Protein: CASRLTVWNYGYTF.